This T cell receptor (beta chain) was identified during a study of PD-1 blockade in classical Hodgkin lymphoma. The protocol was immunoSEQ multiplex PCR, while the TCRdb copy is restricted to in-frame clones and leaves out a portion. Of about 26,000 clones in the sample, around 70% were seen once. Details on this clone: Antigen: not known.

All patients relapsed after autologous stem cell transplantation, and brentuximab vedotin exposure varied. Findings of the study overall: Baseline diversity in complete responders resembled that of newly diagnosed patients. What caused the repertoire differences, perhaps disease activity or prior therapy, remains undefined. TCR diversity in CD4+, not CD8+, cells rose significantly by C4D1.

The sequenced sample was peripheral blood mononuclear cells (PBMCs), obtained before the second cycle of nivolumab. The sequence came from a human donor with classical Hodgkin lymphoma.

CDR3 nucleotides: TGTGCCAGCAGTGAAGCGAGCTGGAAGGGAGGCCCCCGAGAAAAACTGTTTTTT. Amino acids: CASSEASWKGGPREKLFF. The chain recombines TRBV6-1 with TRBJ1-4; no firm D call. The V end was cut by 0 bases, the J end by 8 bases, with 22 bases between. CDR3 length: 18 residues. Germline loops: CDR1 MNHNS, CDR2 SASEGT.